Included here is one TCR beta chain sequence, with context. The record originates from a study of regulatory T cells in long-lasting Graves disease. As for the study in general: Graves' patients with a new diagnosis had received antithyroid drugs under 3 months.

Trimming removed 4 bases from V and 6 bases from J, with 6 bases in between. The CDR3 totals 12 residues. CDR1 is SGHAT, CDR2 FQNNGV, per germline. Sample time point: newly diagnosed GD, antithyroid drugs for less than 3 months. Construction of the TCR library relied on RNA isolated from PBMCs. Peripheral blood, at roughly 9 milliliters, went into EDTA tubes. CDR3-region Arm-PCR and iRepertoire HTBI primers produced the TCR beta libraries. MiXCR was run by TCRdb on the multiplex PCR reads, yielding one entry per CDR3 protein. Altogether about 420,000 distinct CDR3 sequences are present, about 17% being singletons, with the ten largest covering around 23%. The sample was also reused in another study, on T cells in Graves' hyperthyroidism and ophthalmopathy. According to that study: RT-PCR in the first round (using the HTBI primer set) targeted the TCR CDR3.

This chain uses TRBV11-2 with TRBJ2-2, with D tentatively TRBD1 or TRBD2 (5 bases each). The receptor comes from a woman aged 18-29 years with Graves disease. The sequences come from peripheral blood mononuclear cells (PBMCs), collected at new diagnosis, from a patient treated with antithyroid drugs. The CDR3: CASSWDAGELFF. The CDR3 DNA reads TGTGCCAGCAGCTGGGACGCCGGGGAGCTGTTTTTT.